Below are 18 T cell receptor beta chains sequenced from a single sample in a study of cytomegalovirus exposure and HLA in healthy donors listed by TCRdb under 2017. Preparation of the library involved the immunoSEQ multiplex PCR assay. The clones in this table, taken by TCRdb from immuneACCESS, are in-frame only. Not every clone is retained; where verified, under half of the shortfall comes from an unresolved V gene, and the cause of the rest is unknown. This sample is represented by around 250,000 clones; around 91% of them were singletons. The ten largest clonotypes hold approximately 0.34% of the sample. The material sequenced was PBMCs. Source of these receptors: a woman aged 18-29 years in good health and CMV-seronegative.

The chain uses TRBV10-3 and TRBJ2-7; 9 positions match TRBD1. Germline CDR1 is ENHRY and CDR2 is SYGVKD. This CDR3 has 15 amino acids. The trim removed 3 bases at V and 2 bases at J, leaving 5 bases unmatched. The CDR3 is CAISDLDRGTYEQYF. The CDR3 nucleotides read TGTGCCATCAGTGACTTGGACAGGGGAACCTACGAGCAGTACTTC.

Here the CDR3 DNA reads TGTGCCAGCAGCTTACCGACAGTCGCCTACGAGCAGTACGTC. This encodes CASSLPTVAYEQYV. The chain uses TRBV5-6 and TRBJ2-7, with D perhaps TRBD1 (5 bases). CDR3 size: 14 residues. CDR1 and CDR2 from the germline V gene are SGHDT and YYEEEE. V was trimmed by 2 bases and J by 2 bases, leaving 11 bases between them.

A single count supports this clone. This chain links TRBV28 with TRBJ2-5; tentative D call: TRBD1 (6 bases). V lost 5 bases to trimming and J lost 7 bases, with 17 bases between them. The germline CDR1 and CDR2 sequences are MDHEN and SYDVKM. The CDR3 has 14 amino acids. The CDR3: CASSRSGATGTQYF. Here the CDR3 DNA reads TGTGCCAGCAGTAGGTCAGGGGCAACTGGGACCCAGTACTTC.

The V and J genes are TRBV11-2 and TRBJ1-2; the match to TRBD1 covers 9 bases. The CDR3 runs 16 residues. The germline CDR1 and CDR2 sequences are SGHAT and FQNNGV. V shed 0 bases and J 4 bases; nucleotides not matched to a gene: 6. CDR3 sequence reads: CASSLDRTGVGYGYTF. DNA of the CDR3: TGTGCCAGCAGCTTAGATCGGACAGGGGTTGGCTATGGCTACACCTTC.

The rearrangement links TRBV5-4 to TRBJ1-6; TRBD1 aligns across 9 bases. Trimming cost V 0 bases and J 9 bases; bases outside gene matches: 4. The length of the CDR3 is 15 residues. Germline values: CDR1 SGHNT, CDR2 YYREEE (reference sequence). The CDR3, as DNA: TGTGCCAGCAGCTTGGTACAGGGGGCGAGTTCACCCCTCCACTTT. It specifies CASSLVQGASSPLHF. Filled out from reference TRBV5-4 and TRBJ1-6, the complete variable domain reads ETGVTQSPTHLIKTRGQQVTLRCSSQSGHNTVSWYQQALGQGPQFIFQYYREEENGRGNFPPRFSGLQFPNYSSELNVNALELDDSALYLCASSLVQGASSPLHFGNGTRLTVT.

V is TRBV6-1 and J is TRBJ2-3; 11 nucleotides align to TRBD2. The CDR3 totals 16 residues. Germline assignment: CDR1 MNHNS and CDR2 SASEGT. V lost 3 bases, J lost 5 bases, and 7 bases stayed unmatched. The CDR3 bases are TGTGCCAGCAGTGAGATTAGCGGGGGGGCCGGAGATACGCAGTATTTT. It yields the protein CASSEISGGAGDTQYF.

This clone was counted a single time. The chain recombines TRBV27 with TRBJ1-1; no clear D. Per the germline V gene, CDR1 is MNHEY and CDR2 is SMNVEV (reference sequence). V shed 5 bases and J shed 1 base, with 11 bases lying between them. This CDR3 comprises 14 residues. The CDR3 DNA reads TGTGCCAGCAGTCCCCGAGAGTGGAACACTGAAGCTTTCTTT. Translating gives CASSPREWNTEAFF.

This clone was detected only once. CDR3 bases: TGTGCCAGCAGCCGGGGACAGTACAATGAGCAGTTCTTC. Amino acids: CASSRGQYNEQFF. The chain couples TRBV27 to TRBJ2-1, with 7 bases that match TRBD1. With 6 bases clipped from V and 4 bases from J, the junction kept 3 bases outside the gene matches. The CDR3 spans 13 residues. Germline CDR1 and CDR2: MNHEY and SMNVEV (reference sequence).

This clone was picked up a small number of times. The CDR3 protein is CASSRTGQEDQPQHF. The CDR3 coding sequence is TGTGCCAGCAGTCGGACGGGACAGGAGGATCAGCCCCAGCATTTT. The chain carries TRBV6-1 and TRBJ1-5; 8 positions match TRBD1. Trimming removed 5 bases from V and 5 bases from J; junction bases left unmatched: 8. The CDR3 runs 15 residues. Germline loops: CDR1 MNHNS, CDR2 SASEGT.

The chain couples TRBV28 to TRBJ1-5; D uncertain. This CDR3 is built from 15 residues. CDR1 is MDHEN, CDR2 SYDVKM, per germline. The ends were cut back, 2 bases at V and 0 bases at J, with 8 bases in the middle. The CDR3 loop is CASSLLTYSNQPQHF. The CDR3 DNA reads TGTGCCAGCAGTTTACTGACTTATAGCAATCAGCCCCAGCATTTT.

The rearrangement links TRBV5-1 to TRBJ1-6, with D uncertain. Germline lookup yields CDR1 SGHRS and CDR2 YFSETQ. Trimming shortened V by 0 bases and J by 8 bases, and 9 bases separated the two germline ends. This CDR3 is 14 amino acids long. The CDR3 nucleotides are TGCGCCAGCAGCTTGGTCCAGGAAGATTCACCCCTCCACTTT. As protein: CASSLVQEDSPLHF.

The rearrangement joins TRBV19 to TRBJ1-2, with TRBD1 as a possible D gene (5 bases). V lost 0 bases and J lost 7, with 9 bases in between. CDR3 size: 13 residues. The germline V gene has CDR1 LNHDA and CDR2 SQIVND (reference sequence). The CDR3 nucleotides read TGTGCCAGTAGTATAGACAGGGACTCTGGCTACACCTTC. It codes for CASSIDRDSGYTF.

The chain recombines TRBV6-6 with TRBJ1-4, with TRBD1 matching 8 bases. V shed 5 bases and J 10 bases; nucleotides not matched to a gene: 6. The CDR3 runs 13 residues. Germline V gives CDR1 MNHNY, CDR2 SVGAGI (reference sequence). Here the CDR3 DNA reads TGTGCCAGCAGTCACCTGGACAGGGTAAAACTGTTTTTT. Amino acids: CASSHLDRVKLFF.

The rearrangement joins TRBV7-7 to TRBJ1-6; a possible D gene is TRBD1 (6 bases). V lost 3 bases to trimming and J lost 8 bases, with 8 bases between them. This CDR3 has 13 amino acids. CDR1 and CDR2 from the germline V gene are SSHAT and FNYEAQ (reference sequence). The CDR3: CASSFNRDSPLHF. CDR3 coding DNA: TGTGCCAGCAGCTTTAACAGGGATTCACCCCTCCACTTT.

The rearrangement joins TRBV15 to TRBJ2-3; 12 nucleotides line up with TRBD2. The length of the CDR3 is 17 residues. Germline CDR1 and CDR2: LNHNV and YYDKDF (reference sequence). J was trimmed by 3 bases and V by 3 bases; bases with no gene match: 7. The CDR3 DNA is TGTGCCACCAGCAGTAGACTAGCGGGGGAGAGGACAGATACGCAGTATTTT. It is translated as CATSSRLAGERTDTQYF. The variable domain in full, completed from reference TRBV15 and TRBJ2-3, reads DAMVIQNPRYQVTQFGKPVTLSCSQTLNHNVMYWYQQKSSQAPKLLFHYYDKDFNNEADTPDNFQSRRPNTSFCFLDIRSPGLGDTAMYLCATSSRLAGERTDTQYFGPGTRLTVL.

The chain carries TRBV5-4 and TRBJ1-3; D might be TRBD1 (5 bases). Germline CDR1 SGHNT, CDR2 YYREEE (reference sequence). This CDR3 is built from 15 residues. V was clipped by 1 base and J by 3 bases, with 11 bases between them. CDR3 nucleotides: TGTGCCAGCAGCTTGCCTGGGACTGGTGGAAACACCATATATTTT. Translated: CASSLPGTGGNTIYF.

The J gene is TRBJ1-2, the V gene TRBV4-1; D gene ambiguous. Germline V gene sequence: CDR1 MGHRA, CDR2 YSYEKL. CDR3 length: 15 amino acids. Between the trimmed V and J ends, which lost 0 bases and 2 bases, there was a span of 10 bases. This CDR3 is CASSQDKTDNYGYTF. In DNA form, the CDR3 reads TGCGCCAGCAGCCAAGATAAAACAGACAACTATGGCTACACCTTC.

This sequence joins TRBV9 and TRBJ2-7; D is possibly TRBD1 (6 bases). The CDR3 covers 17 residues. V was shortened by 0 bases and J by 0 bases, with 16 bases between the two germline ends. Germline V gene lookup returns CDR1 SGDLS and CDR2 YYNGEE. In DNA form, the CDR3 reads TGTGCCAGCAGCGTAGGCCCACAGGGTAGTAGCTCCTACGAGCAGTACTTC. This gives the protein CASSVGPQGSSSYEQYF.